A single sample is the source of the 30 T cell receptor beta chains below, sequenced in a study of a mutant IDH1 vaccine in newly diagnosed glioma. Clones were read by immunoSEQ multiplex PCR, and TCRdb kept only the in-frame ones, dropping some. Of around 100,000 clones listed, about 90% are singletons. Their antigens are not known. Stated time point: week 11, during vaccination. Each dose of the vaccine consisted of 300 ug of mutant IDH1 20-mer peptide, with topical imiquimod. Sequencing was performed on PBMCs, taken from a glioma patient whose treatment included an IDH1 peptide vaccine. All receptors derive from a woman between 45 and 60 years old with glioma.

This clone was recorded once. The chain uses TRBV27 and TRBJ2-7; D remains unclear. V gave up 6 bases and J gave up 1 base, with 10 bases separating them. This CDR3 comprises 13 residues. Germline values: CDR1 MNHEY, CDR2 SMNVEV (reference sequence). In DNA form, the CDR3 reads TGTGCCAGCAGCCCTTTTCTATCCTACGAGCAGTACTTC. It yields the protein CASSPFLSYEQYF.

The chain recombines TRBV5-1 with TRBJ2-1; TRBD1 is a possible D gene (6 bases). V lost 1 base, J lost 0 bases, and 11 bases lay in between. The CDR3 runs 16 residues. Germline V gives CDR1 SGHRS, CDR2 YFSETQ. The CDR3 bases are TGCGCCAGCAGCTTGAGAGGGGGAAGCTCCTACAATGAGCAGTTCTTC. This sequence encodes CASSLRGGSSYNEQFF.

The chain links TRBV5-5 to TRBJ1-5, with D unclear. The V and J ends lost 5 bases and 4 bases respectively, with 4 bases between them. CDR1 and CDR2 (germline): SGHKS, YYEKEE (reference sequence). The CDR3 contains 11 residues. This chain's CDR3 is CASRRNQPQHF. DNA for the CDR3: TGTGCCAGCAGGAGGAATCAGCCCCAGCATTTT.

This chain joins TRBV9 and TRBJ2-3; 7 bases are a match to TRBD2. The ends lost 6 bases at V and 6 bases at J; junction bases unmatched: 13. The germline gives CDR1 SGDLS, CDR2 YYNGEE. The CDR3 totals 15 residues. Here the CDR3 DNA reads TGTGCCAGCACCCGGGACTATAGATCCCAGGATACGCAGTATTTT. Translation: CASTRDYRSQDTQYF.

The gene calls are TRBV27 and TRBJ2-1; no clear D gene. The V end was cut by 4 bases, the J end by 3 bases, with 1 base between. CDR1 is MNHEY, CDR2 SMNVEV, per germline (reference sequence). The CDR3 covers 11 residues. The CDR3 spells CASSYYNEQFF. CDR3 in DNA: TGTGCCAGCAGTTACTACAATGAGCAGTTCTTC.

The V gene is TRBV11-2, the J gene TRBJ1-3; unclear D gene. Germline loops: CDR1 SGHAT, CDR2 FQNNGV. V lost 6 bases, J lost 0 bases, and 9 bases lay in between. The CDR3 contains 14 residues. The CDR3 nucleotides are TGTGCCAGCAGTCGTTACTCCTCTGGAAACACCATATATTTT. Translating it yields CASSRYSSGNTIYF.

This clone was detected once. This chain connects TRBV28 to TRBJ1-4; D is undetermined. CDR1 is MDHEN and CDR2 is SYDVKM in the germline V gene. The V and J ends lost 0 bases and 0 bases respectively, with 8 bases between them. CDR3 length: 16 residues. The CDR3 region is CASSLWAGATNEKLFF. The CDR3 DNA is TGTGCCAGCAGTTTATGGGCTGGTGCAACTAATGAAAAACTGTTTTTT.

The CDR3 loop reads CASSWAGTGVSYGYTF. CDR3 nucleotides: TGTGCCAGCAGTTGGGCCGGGACAGGGGTTTCCTATGGCTACACCTTC. The chain joins TRBV27 to TRBJ1-2; 10 positions match TRBD1. V was clipped by 4 bases and J by 4 bases; unmatched bases: 9. CDR3 size: 16 residues. Germline V CDR1 and CDR2: MNHEY, SMNVEV (reference sequence).

On this clone: Different DNA sequences within this sample yield the same CDR3. The rearrangement links TRBV11-2 to TRBJ2-5; tentatively, D is TRBD1 or TRBD2 (5 bases each). V was cut by 6 bases and J by 5 bases, with 22 bases left in between. Germline V gives CDR1 SGHAT, CDR2 FQNNGV. The CDR3 is 16 amino acids. CDR3 sequence: CASSLSRDPKEETQYF. The CDR3 DNA reads TGTGCCAGCAGTCTATCCCGGGACCCTAAGGAGGAGACCCAGTACTTC.

The rearrangement joins TRBV6-5 to TRBJ1-5, with TRBD1 as a possible D gene (6 bases). The CDR3 has 15 residues. V lost 0 bases and J 6 bases, leaving 12 bases between the germline ends. Per germline, CDR1 MNHEY and CDR2 SVGAGI. The CDR3 nucleotides are TGTGCCAGCAGTTACTCGGGGGGGCTGGGTCAGCCCCAGCATTTT. Its protein product is CASSYSGGLGQPQHF.

The V call is TRBV4-2, the J call TRBJ2-5, with TRBD2 identical over 8 bases. The J call is doubtful: the DNA matches TRBJ2-7 better. Germline CDR1 LGHNA, CDR2 YNFKEQ. CDR3 length: 14 residues. CDR3 nucleotide sequence: TGTGCCAGCAGCCAAGAAACGGGAGGGCGCGAGCAGTACTTC. Translated, it gives CASSQETGGREQYF.

The chain is built from TRBV5-5 and TRBJ2-1; TRBD2 aligns across 7 bases. The CDR3 has 16 residues. Trimming took 0 bases from V and 8 from J; bases not matched to a gene: 11. Per germline, CDR1 SGHKS and CDR2 YYEKEE (reference sequence). The CDR3 DNA sequence: TGTGCCAGCAGCTTGGTCTTAGAGGGAGGGTTAGATGAGCAGTTCTTC. Protein: CASSLVLEGGLDEQFF.

V usage is TRBV5-1 and J usage is TRBJ2-1; TRBD1 aligns across 10 bases. This CDR3 is 17 amino acids long. The germline gives CDR1 SGHRS, CDR2 YFSETQ. J lost 10 bases, V lost 4 bases, and 17 bases had no gene match. The CDR3 region has the DNA TGCGCCAGCAGCCTGGGACAGGGGATAATCTATAGTAGGGAGCAGTTCTTC. Translating gives CASSLGQGIIYSREQFF.

J is TRBJ1-4 and V is TRBV6-6; unclear D gene. The ends were cut back, 0 bases at V and 3 bases at J, with 2 bases in the middle. CDR1 and CDR2 (germline): MNHNY, SVGAGI (reference sequence). The CDR3 has 13 residues. The CDR3 bases are TGTGCCAGCAGTTACTCCCCTAATGAAAAACTGTTTTTT. Its translation is CASSYSPNEKLFF.

This clone was observed a few times. The CDR3 DNA follows: TGTGCCAGCAGCTCCCGCGCGGGAGGCGGAGCCAAAAACATTCAGTACTTC. It translates to CASSSRAGGGAKNIQYF. The V and J genes are TRBV5-5 and TRBJ2-4, with 8 bases lining up with TRBD2. This CDR3 is 17 amino acids long. Trimming removed 3 bases from V and 0 bases from J; junction bases left unmatched: 8. The V gene's germline CDR1 is SGHKS and CDR2 YYEKEE (reference sequence).

The V call is TRBV14, the J call TRBJ2-3; 9 nucleotides align to TRBD2. CDR3 length: 16 residues. Germline CDR1 and CDR2: SGHDN and FVKESK. Trimming at V came to 1 base and at J to 2 bases, leaving 4 bases not matched to a gene. This CDR3 reads CASSQGLADSTDTQYF. The CDR3 DNA sequence: TGTGCCAGCAGCCAAGGACTAGCGGATTCCACAGATACGCAGTATTTT.

The chain employs TRBV11-2 and TRBJ1-3; D unresolved. V lost 9 bases, J lost 0 bases, and 9 bases lay in between. The V gene's germline CDR1 is SGHAT and CDR2 FQNNGV. The CDR3 extends over 13 amino acids. The DNA of the CDR3 is TGTGCCAGTTCCGGGATCTCTGGAAACACCATATATTTT. Residues: CASSGISGNTIYF.

V is TRBV10-1 and J is TRBJ2-3; D gene ambiguous. This CDR3 is built from 14 residues. Germline CDR1 reads WNHNN; CDR2 reads SYGVQD (reference sequence). Trimming pared 3 bases from V and 0 bases from J, leaving 7 bases between. CDR3 residues: CASSDRPSTDTQYF. The CDR3, as DNA: TGCGCCAGCAGTGACAGGCCCAGCACAGATACGCAGTATTTT.

This chain connects TRBV7-3 to TRBJ2-5; 7 bases agree with TRBD2. The CDR3 extends over 14 amino acids. V shed 5 bases and J 7 bases; nucleotides not matched to a gene: 10. The germline V gene has CDR1 SGHTA and CDR2 FQGTGA. CDR3 coding DNA: TGTGCCAGCAGCCCTAGCGGCGGGGTCGGGACCCAGTACTTC. It translates to CASSPSGGVGTQYF.

The chain combines TRBV6-6 with TRBJ2-1; D possibly corresponds to TRBD2 (5 bases). The CDR3 totals 12 residues. Germline V gene data show CDR1 as MNHNY and CDR2 as SVGAGI (reference sequence). Trimming removed 7 bases from V and 3 bases from J, with 7 bases in between. CDR3 in amino acids: CASTSSYNEQFF. CDR3 nucleotides: TGTGCCAGCACTAGCAGCTACAATGAGCAGTTCTTC.

The chain employs TRBV5-4 and TRBJ2-1, with 9 bases fitting TRBD2. The CDR3 contains 17 residues. The trim removed 4 bases at V and 0 bases at J, leaving 8 bases unmatched. Looked up from germline, CDR1 is SGHNT and CDR2 is YYREEE (reference sequence). The CDR3 is CASSRTSVSSSYNEQFF. CDR3 DNA sequence: TGTGCCAGCAGCAGGACTAGCGTATCGAGCTCCTACAATGAGCAGTTCTTC.

The rearrangement links TRBV6-1 to TRBJ2-1; TRBD2 aligns across 14 bases. V dropped 4 bases and J dropped 10; count of bases not matched to a gene: 9. This CDR3 comprises 16 residues. The germline V gene has CDR1 MNHNS and CDR2 SASEGT. The CDR3 DNA is TGTGCCAGCAGTGCGACTAGCGGGAGGGCCCTGGCAGAGCAGTTCTTC. Amino acids: CASSATSGRALAEQFF.

This clone was counted once. This chain uses TRBV5-1 with TRBJ2-7; no definite D call. There are 13 residues in the CDR3. The germline V and J ends were trimmed by 3 bases and 5 bases, with 12 bases remaining between them. Germline CDR1 and CDR2: SGHRS and YFSETQ. Here the CDR3 DNA reads TGCGCCAGCAGCTCAGCATTGACGGACGAGCAGTACTTC. Its protein product is CASSSALTDEQYF.

This chain joins TRBV28 and TRBJ2-5; D may correspond to TRBD1 or TRBD2 (5 bases each). Germline-derived CDR1 and CDR2 are MDHEN and SYDVKM. There are 14 residues in the CDR3. The V gene lost 6 bases and the J gene lost 0 bases, with 11 bases spanning the gap. CDR3 loop: CASRDPGHQETQYF. The CDR3 DNA reads as TGTGCCAGCAGAGACCCGGGACACCAAGAGACCCAGTACTTC.

This clone was recorded only once. The rearrangement uses TRBV5-4 and TRBJ2-2; 7 bases are a match to TRBD1. Germline CDR1 SGHNT, CDR2 YYREEE (reference sequence). V shed 1 base and J 4 bases; nucleotides not matched to a gene: 10. The CDR3 runs to 17 residues. CDR3 protein: CASSLQARGLGTGELFF. The CDR3, as DNA: TGTGCCAGCAGCTTGCAAGCGAGGGGGCTGGGCACCGGGGAGCTGTTTTTT.

This chain links TRBV19 with TRBJ2-7; 7 bases are shared with TRBD1. There are 13 residues in the CDR3. CDR1 is LNHDA, CDR2 SQIVND, per germline (reference sequence). V lost 5 bases and J lost 7; bases outside the gene matches: 8. The CDR3 protein is CASSGRTGQEQYF. In nucleotides, the CDR3 is TGTGCCAGTAGTGGTCGGACAGGACAAGAGCAGTACTTC.

The V gene is TRBV10-1, the J gene TRBJ1-4; no definite D call. This CDR3 contains 14 residues. Germline-derived CDR1 and CDR2 are WNHNN and SYGVQD (reference sequence). V dropped 3 bases and J dropped 8 bases, with 13 bases sitting between them. CDR3 loop: CASSETARREKLFF. The CDR3 bases are TGCGCCAGCAGTGAAACAGCCCGGCGAGAAAAACTGTTTTTT.

The genes are TRBV5-5 and TRBJ2-7, with D maybe TRBD1 (6 bases). With 4 bases removed from V and 2 bases from J, the gap between germline ends came to 13 bases. Germline lookup yields CDR1 SGHKS and CDR2 YYEKEE (reference sequence). The CDR3 totals 14 residues. CDR3 sequence: CASSAQGSPYEQYF. The CDR3 bases are TGTGCCAGCAGCGCCCAGGGGTCCCCCTACGAGCAGTACTTC.

The chain combines TRBV9 with TRBJ2-1, with TRBD2 matching over 8 bases. Unmatched junction bases numbered 21, after V lost 3 bases and J lost 4 bases. The CDR3 totals 20 residues. The V gene's germline CDR1 is SGDLS and CDR2 YYNGEE. The CDR3: CASSETIATPAGAGYNEQFF. The CDR3 region has the DNA TGTGCCAGCAGCGAAACGATAGCGACCCCAGCGGGAGCGGGTTACAATGAGCAGTTCTTC.

V usage is TRBV10-1 and J usage is TRBJ1-5; D is ambiguous. Germline values: CDR1 WNHNN, CDR2 SYGVQD (reference sequence). This CDR3 has 13 residues. V was pared by 3 bases and J by 9 bases, with 12 bases between. In DNA form, the CDR3 reads TGCGCCAGCAGTGATCTGATGAATGGGCCCCAGCATTTT. Protein: CASSDLMNGPQHF.